This TCR beta chain was observed in a study of shared clonotypes between healthy human individuals. Notes on this clone: What it binds is unknown.

Study-wide points: Among non-shared clonotypes, generation probabilities were lower than among those shared by all four donors. Relative to memory subsets, naive subsets generally showed larger estimated richness.

Clones were read by immunoSEQ multiplex PCR, and TCRdb kept only the in-frame ones, dropping some. The sample carries 2 million to 2.5 million clones, almost 96% recorded once. Donors comprised healthy HIV-negative adults lacking recent acute infections or vaccinations. The V end lost 0 bases, the J end lost 0 bases, and 9 bases lay between the germline ends. CDR3 length equals 15 residues. The germline V gene encodes CDR1 GTSNPN and CDR2 SVGIG (reference sequence). The TCR was taken from a man between 18 and 29 years old in good health. What was sequenced was naive CD4+ T cells sorted from blood. Subset of the sample: CD45RA+ positively selected. The V and J genes are TRBV30 and TRBJ1-3; D not certain. The CDR3 spells CAWSVSGYSGNTIYF. The CDR3 DNA reads TGTGCCTGGAGTGTATCCGGATACTCTGGAAACACCATATATTTT.